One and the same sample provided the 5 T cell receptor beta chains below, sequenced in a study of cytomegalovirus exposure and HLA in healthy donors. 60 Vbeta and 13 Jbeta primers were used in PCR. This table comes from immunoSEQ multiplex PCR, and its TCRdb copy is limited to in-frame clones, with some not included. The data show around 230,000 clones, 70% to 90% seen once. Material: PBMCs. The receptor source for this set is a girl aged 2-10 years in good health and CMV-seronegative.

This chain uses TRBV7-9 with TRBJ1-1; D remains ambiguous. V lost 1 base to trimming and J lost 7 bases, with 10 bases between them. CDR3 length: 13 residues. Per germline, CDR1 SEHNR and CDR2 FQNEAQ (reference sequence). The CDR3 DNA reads TGTGCCAGCAGCTTAGAAGGAGGAAATGAAGCTTTCTTT. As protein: CASSLEGGNEAFF.

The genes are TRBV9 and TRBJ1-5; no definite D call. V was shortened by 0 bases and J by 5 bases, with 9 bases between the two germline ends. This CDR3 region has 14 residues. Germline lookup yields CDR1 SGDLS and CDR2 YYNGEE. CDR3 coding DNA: TGTGCCAGCAGCGTAGCGGAGCTGGATCAGCCCCAGCATTTT. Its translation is CASSVAELDQPQHF.

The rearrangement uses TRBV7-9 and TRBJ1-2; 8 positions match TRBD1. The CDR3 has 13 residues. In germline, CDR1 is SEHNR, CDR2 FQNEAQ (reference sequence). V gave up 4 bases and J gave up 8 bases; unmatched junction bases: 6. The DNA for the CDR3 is TGTGCCAGCAGCTACCGGACAGGGCAAGGCTACACCTTC. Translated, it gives CASSYRTGQGYTF. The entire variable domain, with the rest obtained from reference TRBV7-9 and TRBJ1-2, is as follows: DTGVSQNPRHKITKRGQNVTFRCDPISEHNRLYWYRQTLGQGPEFLTYFQNEAQLEKSRLLSDRFSAERPKGSFSTLEIQRTEQGDSAMYLCASSYRTGQGYTFGSGTRLTVV.

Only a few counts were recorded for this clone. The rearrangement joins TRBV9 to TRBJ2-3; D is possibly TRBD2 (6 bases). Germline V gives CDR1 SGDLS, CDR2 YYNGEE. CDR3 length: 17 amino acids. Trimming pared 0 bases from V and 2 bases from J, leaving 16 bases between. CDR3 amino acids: CASSVGYERVHTDTQYF. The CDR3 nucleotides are TGTGCCAGCAGCGTAGGGTACGAGCGGGTACACACAGATACGCAGTATTTT. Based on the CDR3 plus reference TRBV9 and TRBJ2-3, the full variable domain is DSGVTQTPKHLITATGQRVTLRCSPRSGDLSVYWYQQSLDQGLQFLIQYYNGEERAKGNILERFSAQQFPDLHSELNLSSLELGDSALYFCASSVGYERVHTDTQYFGPGTRLTVL.

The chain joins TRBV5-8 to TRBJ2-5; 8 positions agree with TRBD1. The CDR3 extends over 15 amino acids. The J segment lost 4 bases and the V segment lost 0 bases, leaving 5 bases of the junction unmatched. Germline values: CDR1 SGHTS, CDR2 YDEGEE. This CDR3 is CASSLAGRGRETQYF. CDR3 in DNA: TGTGCCAGCAGCTTGGCCGGCAGGGGGCGAGAGACCCAGTACTTC.